These 21 T cell receptor beta chains share one sample of origin, sequenced in a study of blood T cells in healthy people across ages. The second PCR ran roughly 6 to 11 cycles with a sample-barcoded 5' primer and J-beta primers. TCRdb re-called the 5' RACE reads with MiXCR, one entry per CDR3 protein. The data hold around 690,000 distinct CDR3 sequences, with 45% to 65% observed a single time. Material for sequencing was blood. These receptor sequences come from a man aged 55 to 70 in good health.

This clonotype was observed a single time. V is TRBV29-1 and J is TRBJ2-3, with 14 bases that match TRBD2. The length of the CDR3 is 16 residues. V was clipped by 6 bases and J by 5 bases; unmatched bases: 10. Looked up from germline, CDR1 is SQVTM and CDR2 is ANQGSEA. Written as DNA, the CDR3 is TGCAGCGTGGGGAGGACTAGCGGGGGGCCCGGAGATACGCAGTATTTT. Protein sequence: CSVGRTSGGPGDTQYF.

V and J are TRBV15 and TRBJ2-1; D possibly corresponds to TRBD2 (6 bases). This CDR3 contains 15 residues. Germline values: CDR1 LNHNV, CDR2 YYDKDF (reference sequence). V dropped 0 bases and J dropped 13 bases, with 19 bases sitting between them. The CDR3, as DNA: TGTGCCACCAGCAGAGACATCGGGAGAGAAGAGACCCAGTTCTTC. Translating gives CATSRDIGREETQFF.

The chain uses TRBV2 and TRBJ2-3; 9 positions match TRBD1. The junction had 7 bases not matched to a gene; V was cut back by 7 bases and J by 5 bases. CDR3 size: 14 residues. Germline loops: CDR1 SNHLY, CDR2 FYNNEI. The DNA of the CDR3 is TGTGCCAGCACCGGGACAGGGAATAGAGATACGCAGTATTTT. The encoded protein is CASTGTGNRDTQYF.

This clonotype was seen just once. The chain recombines TRBV12-3 or TRBV12-4 with TRBJ2-5, with D possibly TRBD1 on 6 matching bases. The V gene lost 1 base and the J gene lost 5 bases, with 11 bases spanning the gap. The CDR3 is made up of 14 amino acids. In nucleotides, the CDR3 is TGTGCCAGCAGTTTAGACCCCAGGGGTGAGACCCAGTACTTC. Translation gives CASSLDPRGETQYF.

This chain uses TRBV20-1 with TRBJ2-2; D could derive from TRBD1 or TRBD2 (5 bases each). CDR1 DFQATT and CDR2 SNEGSKA come from the germline V gene (reference sequence). Trimming stripped 2 bases from V and 6 bases from J, with 16 bases between. The CDR3 is 15 residues long. The CDR3, as DNA: TGCAGTGCTAGAAATCGGGGCTTAGGTGCCGGGGAGCTGTTTTTT. This encodes CSARNRGLGAGELFF.

The V gene is TRBV25-1, the J gene TRBJ2-1; TRBD1 is a possible D gene (6 bases). Germline V gives CDR1 MGHDK, CDR2 SYGVNS. V was cut by 2 bases and J by 6 bases, with 23 bases left in between. The CDR3 consists of 18 residues. DNA for the CDR3: TGTGCCAGCAGTGAACCCCTTGAGGCCAAGGGGGTCCGCAATGAGCAGTTCTTC. Encoded protein: CASSEPLEAKGVRNEQFF.

The chain joins TRBV11-2 to TRBJ2-3; 10 bases are shared with TRBD2. The CDR3 spans 16 residues. Germline CDR1 is SGHAT and CDR2 is FQNNGV. Trimming took 1 base from V and 0 from J; bases not matched to a gene: 1. CDR3 residues: CASSLVSGGSTDTQYF. The CDR3 DNA reads TGTGCCAGCAGCTTAGTTAGCGGGGGGAGCACAGATACGCAGTATTTT.

This clonotype came up a few times. The DNA of the CDR3 is TGCGCCAGCAGCTTGGACAGGGCAAATCGAGAGACCCAGTACTTC. This encodes CASSLDRANRETQYF. The chain recombines TRBV5-1 with TRBJ2-5; D is possibly TRBD1 (6 bases). V was shortened by 0 bases and J by 4 bases, with 13 bases between the two germline ends. CDR3 size: 15 residues. Germline loops: CDR1 SGHRS, CDR2 YFSETQ.

This clonotype was picked up a small number of times. V gene TRBV4-2 combines with J gene TRBJ2-5; TRBD2 aligns across 10 bases. V shed 0 bases and J 5 bases; nucleotides not matched to a gene: 6. This CDR3 spans 16 amino acids. Germline V CDR1 and CDR2: LGHNA, YNFKEQ. This CDR3 reads CASSQDPSGGVETQYF. The CDR3 nucleotides read TGTGCCAGCAGCCAAGATCCGAGCGGGGGGGTGGAGACCCAGTACTTC.

This clonotype was seen a few times. The chain links TRBV5-1 to TRBJ1-1; weak D call: TRBD1 (5 bases). Germline CDR1 is SGHRS and CDR2 is YFSETQ. This CDR3 spans 14 amino acids. The V end was cut by 6 bases, the J end by 0 bases, with 12 bases between. CDR3 sequence reads: CASKSRALNTEAFF. For the CDR3, the DNA is TGCGCCAGCAAAAGCAGGGCCCTGAACACTGAAGCTTTCTTT.

The gene calls are TRBV20-1 and TRBJ2-1, with TRBD2 matching 16 bases. V lost 4 bases, J lost 4 bases, and 19 bases stayed unmatched. Per germline, CDR1 DFQATT and CDR2 SNEGSKA (reference sequence). The CDR3 consists of 21 residues. The CDR3 sequence: CSATPPAGNAGLAGGYNEQFF. CDR3 bases: TGCAGTGCTACCCCCCCGGCCGGAAACGCGGGACTAGCGGGGGGGTACAATGAGCAGTTCTTC.

The chain employs TRBV12-3 or TRBV12-4 and TRBJ2-7, with a possible D match to TRBD1 (6 bases). The CDR3 is 16 amino acids. V was trimmed by 2 bases and J by 1 base, leaving 15 bases between them. The CDR3 loop is CASSLRPGTFSYEQYF. The CDR3 DNA sequence: TGTGCCAGCAGTTTAAGACCAGGGACATTTTCCTACGAGCAGTACTTC.

To note about this clonotype: Possible read error: a much larger clone is one base away. The chain combines TRBV10-3 with TRBJ2-5; D is uncertain. The end of the DNA fits TRBJ2-1 better, so the J call may be wrong. The V gene's germline CDR1 is ENHRY and CDR2 SYGVKD. The CDR3 sequence is 13 residues long. The CDR3 loop is CAISDPSQETQFF. In DNA, the CDR3 is TGTGCCATCAGTGACCCCTCACAAGAGACCCAGTTCTTC.

This clonotype was detected a few times. V is TRBV5-1 and J is TRBJ1-2; D call uncertain. The V gene's germline CDR1 is SGHRS and CDR2 YFSETQ. The CDR3 has 12 residues. Trimming took off 0 bases at V and 7 bases at J, with 7 bases between the two ends. The CDR3 DNA sequence: TGCGCCAGCAGCTTGGAGAGGCTTGGCTACACCTTC. Translation: CASSLERLGYTF.

V usage is TRBV10-3 and J usage is TRBJ2-3; 11 bases are shared with TRBD2. This CDR3 spans 14 amino acids. The V segment lost 4 bases and the J segment 5 bases; nucleotides outside the gene matches: 2. From germline, CDR1 is ENHRY and CDR2 SYGVKD. The CDR3 coding sequence is TGTGCCATCAGTGTTAGCGGGGGGGGAGATACGCAGTATTTT. This gives the protein CAISVSGGGDTQYF.

The V and J genes are TRBV20-1 and TRBJ2-1, with 10 bases aligning to TRBD2. V lost 7 bases, J lost 7 bases, and 4 bases stayed unmatched. CDR1 and CDR2 (germline): DFQATT, SNEGSKA (reference sequence). This CDR3 spans 12 amino acids. The CDR3 coding sequence is TGCAGTGGGTTAGCGGGGGGAAATGAGCAGTTCTTC. This encodes CSGLAGGNEQFF.

This clonotype was counted a single time. The chain combines TRBV19 with TRBJ2-5; D possibly matches TRBD1 or TRBD2 (5 bases each). The germline CDR1 and CDR2 sequences are LNHDA and SQIVND (reference sequence). Trimming removed 5 bases at V and 5 bases at J, with 21 bases between. CDR3 length: 16 amino acids. The CDR3 bases are TGTGCCAGTAGTTCTATCGGTCACGCCTGGGGGGAGACCCAGTACTTC. Its protein product is CASSSIGHAWGETQYF.

The chain combines TRBV20-1 with TRBJ2-1, with D possibly being TRBD1 (5 bases). The better agreement between TRBJ2-7 and the DNA end casts doubt on the J call. CDR1 is DFQATT, CDR2 SNEGSKA, per germline (reference sequence). This CDR3 has 14 residues. CDR3 nucleotides: TGCAGTGCTAGAACTGCGGTGGGGCCTGACGAGCAGTACTTC. It specifies CSARTAVGPDEQYF.

This clonotype was detected only a few times. This rearrangement joins TRBV7-2 to TRBJ2-7, with unresolved D. The CDR3 is 14 amino acids. Trimming removed 5 bases at V and 7 bases at J, with 18 bases between. Per germline, CDR1 SGHTA and CDR2 FQGNSA. In nucleotides, the CDR3 is TGTGCCAGCAGCCCTACACTGACGCTAGGTGAGCAGTACTTC. As protein: CASSPTLTLGEQYF.

This chain connects TRBV5-1 to TRBJ2-2; 11 nucleotides match TRBD2. CDR1 is SGHRS and CDR2 is YFSETQ in the germline V gene. There are 16 residues in the CDR3. With V trimmed by 3 bases and J by 8 bases, 9 bases remained unmatched. The CDR3 nucleotides are TGCGCCAGCAGCTGGGCAACGACTAGCGGGGAAGGGGAGCTGTTTTTT. Translated: CASSWATTSGEGELFF.

The rearrangement links TRBV9 to TRBJ1-2; D is perhaps TRBD1 (5 bases). V was clipped by 4 bases and J by 5 bases, with 12 bases between them. The CDR3 length is 13 residues. Germline V lookup: CDR1 SGDLS, CDR2 YYNGEE. Here the CDR3 reads CASSPGEGYGYTF. Here the CDR3 DNA reads TGTGCCAGCAGCCCCGGGGAGGGGTATGGCTACACCTTC.